This T cell receptor beta chain came from a study of cytomegalovirus exposure and HLA in healthy donors. Study-level information: Early on, a data release was issued that held 80 million or so unique TCRs from HLA-typed donors.

Study-wide findings and caveats: Most TCR beta V segments were productive about 87% or about 30% of the time in an earlier analysis. A link between a missense DCLRE1C variant and TCR beta V- and J-gene trimming emerged from a later analysis.

As to this clone: Its antigen is as yet unknown.

The ends were cut back, 6 bases at V and 1 base at J, with 15 bases in the middle. The germline CDR1 and CDR2 sequences are MNHEY and SVGAGI. This CDR3 is 15 amino acids long. Use of 60 Vbeta and 13 Jbeta primers characterized the PCR. Source study methods: As a later analysis found, there were 80 million to 90 million unique TCR beta chains, of which around 10 million were shared. Assay used: immunoSEQ multiplex PCR; TCRdb lists only in-frame clones, some missing. V and J calls and clone size are given by that table; D and trimming were obtained from the DNA. The top ten hold 3.5% to 4% of the sample, which has approximately 190,000 clones, over 75% seen once.

Sequenced: PBMCs. The rearrangement links TRBV6-5 to TRBJ1-2, with D perhaps TRBD1 (6 bases). The clonotype comes from a man aged 50 to 60 in good health and CMV-seronegative. CDR3 coding DNA: TGTGCCAGCAGGCCAGAGGGACACAATAACTATGGCTACACCTTC. Its protein product is CASRPEGHNNYGYTF.